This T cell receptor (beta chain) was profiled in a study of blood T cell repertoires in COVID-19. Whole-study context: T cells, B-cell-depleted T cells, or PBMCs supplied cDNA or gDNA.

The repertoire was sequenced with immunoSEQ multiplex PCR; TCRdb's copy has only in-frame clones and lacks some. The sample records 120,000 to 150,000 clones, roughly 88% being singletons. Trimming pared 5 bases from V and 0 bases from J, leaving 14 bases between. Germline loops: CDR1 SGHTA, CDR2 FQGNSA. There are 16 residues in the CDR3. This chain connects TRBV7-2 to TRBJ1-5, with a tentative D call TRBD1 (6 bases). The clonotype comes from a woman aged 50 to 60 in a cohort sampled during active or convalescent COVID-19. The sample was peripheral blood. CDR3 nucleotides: TGTGCCAGCAGCGGGGGGGGCTTAGGTAGCAATCAGCCCCAGCATTTT. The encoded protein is CASSGGGLGSNQPQHF.